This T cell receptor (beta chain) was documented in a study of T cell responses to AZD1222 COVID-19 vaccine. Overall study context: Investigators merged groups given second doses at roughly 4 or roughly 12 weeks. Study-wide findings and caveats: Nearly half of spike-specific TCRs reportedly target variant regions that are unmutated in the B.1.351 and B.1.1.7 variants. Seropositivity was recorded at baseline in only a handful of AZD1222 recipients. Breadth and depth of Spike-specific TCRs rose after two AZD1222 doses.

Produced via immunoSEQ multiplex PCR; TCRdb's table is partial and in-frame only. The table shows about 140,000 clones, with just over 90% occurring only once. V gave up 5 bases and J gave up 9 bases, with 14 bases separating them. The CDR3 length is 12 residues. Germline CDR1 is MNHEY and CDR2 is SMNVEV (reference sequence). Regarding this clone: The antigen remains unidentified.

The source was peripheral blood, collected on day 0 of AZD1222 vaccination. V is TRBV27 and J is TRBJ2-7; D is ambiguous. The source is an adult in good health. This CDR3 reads CASSPGLRVQYF. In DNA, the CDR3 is TGTGCCAGCAGTCCGGGCCTACGAGTGCAGTACTTC.